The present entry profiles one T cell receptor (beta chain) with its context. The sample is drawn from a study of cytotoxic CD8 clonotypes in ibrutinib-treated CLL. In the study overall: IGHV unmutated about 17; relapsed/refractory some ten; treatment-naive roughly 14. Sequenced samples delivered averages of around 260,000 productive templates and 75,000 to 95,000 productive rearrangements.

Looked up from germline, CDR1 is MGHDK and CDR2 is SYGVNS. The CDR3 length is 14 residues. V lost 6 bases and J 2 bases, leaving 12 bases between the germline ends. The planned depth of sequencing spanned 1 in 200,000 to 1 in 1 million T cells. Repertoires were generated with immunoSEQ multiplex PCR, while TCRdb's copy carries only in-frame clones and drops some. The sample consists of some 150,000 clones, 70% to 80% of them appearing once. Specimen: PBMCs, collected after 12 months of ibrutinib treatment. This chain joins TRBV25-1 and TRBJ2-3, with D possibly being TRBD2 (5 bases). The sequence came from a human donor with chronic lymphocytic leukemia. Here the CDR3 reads CASRGVMFTDTQYF. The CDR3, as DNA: TGTGCCAGCAGGGGAGTTATGTTCACAGATACGCAGTATTTT.